This T cell receptor beta chain came from a study of T-cell reconstitution after alpha-beta-depleted transplantation in children. Molecular barcoding with unique molecular identifiers was used for the TCRbeta library. TCRdb redid the calling of the PCR reads with MiXCR, one entry per CDR3 protein. The sample yields almost 500,000 distinct CDR3 sequences, around 13% seen once. This clonotype has at least ten counts. CDR3 length: 15 residues. The germline gives CDR1 MGHDK, CDR2 SYGVNS. V lost 6 bases to trimming and J lost 9 bases; unmatched junction nucleotides: 5. The chain employs TRBV25-1 and TRBJ2-1, with 16 bases matching TRBD2. This sequence was found in a human donor who donated a stem cell graft to a child with combined immunodeficiency. The sequences come from PBMCs from the stem cell graft donor, collected from the stem cell graft. CDR3 loop: CASRPGLAGGTEQFF. CDR3 DNA: TGTGCCAGCAGACCGGGACTAGCGGGAGGGACTGAGCAGTTCTTC.